This T cell receptor beta chain came from a study of OX40 agonist ivuxolimab in advanced cancers. To note about this clone: One end of the junction varies from germline; a read error may be responsible.

Germline-derived CDR1 and CDR2 are MGHRA and YSYEKL. The CDR3 is 19 residues long. Some clones are missing from TCRdb's copy, which holds only in-frame ones; the method was immunoSEQ multiplex PCR. The sample holds 45,000 to 60,000 clones; 75% to 85% are singletons and the top ten take about 1%. This chain joins TRBV4-1 and TRBJ2-5, with a tentative D call TRBD2 (6 bases). The sequence derives from an adult with an advanced solid tumor such as melanoma, head and neck, liver or kidney cancer. The source material was CD4+ or CD8+ T cells sorted from blood, sampled in a trial of the OX40 agonist ivuxolimab. CDR3 nucleotides: TGCGCCAGCAGCCAAGATCGACACCCCTCAGGCCGGGACTTTGAGACCCGGTACTTC. This codes for CASSQDRHPSGRDFETRYF.